The 10 T cell receptor beta chains below come from one sample, sequenced in a study of tumor-infiltrating lymphocytes in localized non-small cell lung cancer. Generated by immunoSEQ multiplex PCR, the TCRdb table keeps only in-frame clones and is missing some. Among about 9,000 clones listed, 55% to 75% were seen once. Sequencing was performed on uninvolved lung tissue not adjacent to the tumor. The receptor source for this set is a human donor with non-small cell lung cancer.

As regards this clone: Relative to the germline gene, one junction end is altered; a read error may explain this. The rearrangement uses TRBV7-9 and TRBJ2-1; D unclear. From germline, CDR1 is SEHNR and CDR2 FQNEAQ (reference sequence). The CDR3 has 11 amino acids. DNA for the CDR3: TGTGCTAGCAGCTTTTTCGATGAGCAGTTCTTC. Residues: CASSFFDEQFF.

The rearrangement links TRBV7-2 to TRBJ1-1; TRBD1 aligns across 7 bases. With V trimmed by 5 bases and J by 6 bases, 12 bases remained unmatched. This CDR3 contains 15 residues. CDR1 and CDR2 from the germline V gene are SGHTA and FQGNSA. The DNA of the CDR3 is TGTGCCAGCAGCACCTGGACAGGCATGATCCCTGAAGCTTTCTTT. As protein: CASSTWTGMIPEAFF.

CDR3: CASISRGTAETQYF. DNA of the CDR3: TGTGCCAGCATCTCAAGGGGTACGGCCGAGACCCAGTACTTC. V and J are TRBV28 and TRBJ2-5, with D perhaps matching TRBD1 (5 bases). The CDR3 contains 14 residues. The germline gives CDR1 MDHEN, CDR2 SYDVKM. V was shortened by 7 bases and J by 5 bases, with 17 bases between the two germline ends.

This clone has just a few counts. The chain has TRBV6-5 and TRBJ2-7; a weak D match, TRBD1 (5 bases). The germline gives CDR1 MNHEY, CDR2 SVGAGI. CDR3 length: 13 amino acids. Trimming cost V 0 bases and J 4 bases, with 7 bases left between them. The CDR3 is CASSYSTEYEQYF. DNA of the CDR3: TGTGCCAGCAGTTACTCGACAGAGTACGAGCAGTACTTC.

The chain recombines TRBV5-1 with TRBJ2-1; D tentatively fits TRBD1 or TRBD2 (5 bases each). Trimming shortened V by 0 bases and J by 7 bases, and 17 bases separated the two germline ends. The V gene's germline CDR1 is SGHRS and CDR2 YFSETQ. This CDR3 spans 16 amino acids. The CDR3 DNA sequence: TGCGCCAGCAGCTTGGCCGAGATGAGGGGCGGGAATGAGCAGTTCTTC. Its protein product is CASSLAEMRGGNEQFF.

This clone occurred once. The chain carries TRBV28 and TRBJ1-2, with 8 bases matching TRBD1. Trimming at V came to 0 bases and at J to 3 bases, leaving 3 bases not matched to a gene. This CDR3 spans 15 amino acids. Germline V gene lookup returns CDR1 MDHEN and CDR2 SYDVKM. In DNA, the CDR3 is TGTGCCAGCAGTTTATGGGCAGGGGGCGACTATGGCTACACCTTC. Protein: CASSLWAGGDYGYTF.

The DNA for the CDR3 is TGTGCCAGCGTGGGACAGGGGCAAGAGACCCAGTACTTC. Residues: CASVGQGQETQYF. V gene TRBV2 combines with J gene TRBJ2-5, with 10 bases that match TRBD1. The CDR3 contains 13 residues. The ends lost 8 bases at V and 2 bases at J; junction bases unmatched: 2. The germline CDR1 and CDR2 sequences are SNHLY and FYNNEI.

On this clone itself: The same CDR3 also results from other DNA sequences found in this sample. This chain links TRBV7-2 with TRBJ2-7; TRBD2 might be the D (5 bases). The V end lost 1 base, the J end lost 4 bases, and 8 bases lay between the germline ends. The CDR3 runs 13 residues. Germline CDR1 SGHTA, CDR2 FQGNSA. The CDR3 region is CASSLEAEYEQYF. CDR3 in DNA: TGTGCCAGCAGCTTAGAAGCGGAGTACGAGCAGTACTTC.

This clone is medium-sized (0.01 to 0.1%) in the sample. The genes are TRBV2 and TRBJ1-2; D is ambiguous. V shed 1 base and J shed 8 bases, with 5 bases lying between them. The CDR3 length is 11 residues. Germline lookup yields CDR1 SNHLY and CDR2 FYNNEI. In DNA form, the CDR3 reads TGTGCCAGCAGTGAAGTGGACGGCTACACCTTC. Protein: CASSEVDGYTF.

The genes are TRBV11-2 and TRBJ2-7, with D hard to call. CDR1 and CDR2 (germline): SGHAT, FQNNGV. The germline V and J ends were trimmed by 4 bases and 2 bases, with 9 bases remaining between them. The CDR3 spans 13 residues. The CDR3 loop reads CASSSTETYEQYF. DNA of the CDR3: TGTGCCAGCAGCTCTACGGAAACCTACGAGCAGTACTTC.